A single sample is the source of the 8 T cell receptor beta chains below, sequenced in a study of long-term antiretroviral therapy in people with HIV. The run of the v3.0 immunoSEQ assay was at survey level. The protocol was immunoSEQ multiplex PCR, while the TCRdb copy is restricted to in-frame clones and leaves out a portion. The table includes fewer than 25,000 clones, just over 85% detected once. The input for sequencing was unsorted PBMCs, taken 1.8 years before starting antiretroviral therapy. These receptors originate from a woman in her twenties or thirties with HIV.

This sequence joins TRBV7-2 and TRBJ2-1; tentatively, D is TRBD2 (7 bases). The germline CDR1 and CDR2 sequences are SGHTA and FQGNSA. The CDR3 runs to 16 residues. The V and J ends lost 7 bases and 7 bases respectively, with 23 bases between them. The CDR3 is CASNPSWGGPNNEQFF. In DNA, the CDR3 is TGTGCCAGCAATCCCTCCTGGGGGGGCCCGAATAATGAGCAGTTCTTC. The variable domain in full, with the rest retrieved from reference TRBV7-2 and TRBJ2-1, is GAGVSQSPSNKVTEKGKDVELRCDPISGHTALYWYRQSLGQGLEFLIYFQGNSAPDKSGLPSDRFSAERTGGSVSTLTIQRTQQEDSAVYLCASNPSWGGPNNEQFFGPGTRLTVL.

This chain joins TRBV7-3 and TRBJ2-6; D remains unclear. V lost 5 bases and J 1 base, leaving 12 bases between the germline ends. The CDR3 contains 16 residues. The V gene's germline CDR1 is SGHTA and CDR2 FQGTGA. This CDR3 is CASSITNPSGANVLTF. CDR3 in DNA: TGTGCCAGCAGCATCACAAACCCATCTGGGGCCAACGTCCTGACTTTC.

This chain links TRBV6-6 with TRBJ1-4, with a tentative D call TRBD1 (5 bases). Between the trimmed V and J ends, which lost 4 bases and 8 bases, there was a span of 11 bases. Germline loops: CDR1 MNHNY, CDR2 SVGAGI (reference sequence). There are 13 residues in the CDR3. The CDR3 region is CASSWRWGEKLFF. The CDR3 DNA is TGTGCCAGCAGTTGGAGGTGGGGGGAAAAACTGTTTTTT.

Comments on this clone: One end of the junction is discordant with germline, which a read error may explain. This chain connects TRBV6-4 to TRBJ1-4, with no clear D. Germline V CDR1 and CDR2: MRHNA, SNTAGT. CDR3 length equals 9 residues. In DNA, the CDR3 is TGTGCCAGCAGTGAAACCGGAAGTTTT. Translating it yields CASSETGSF.

The V call is TRBV6-1, the J call TRBJ1-2; no reliable D call. Germline V CDR1 and CDR2: MNHNS, SASEGT. This CDR3 comprises 15 residues. Between the trimmed V and J ends, which lost 3 bases and 1 base, there was a span of 12 bases. CDR3 in DNA: TGTGCCAGCAGTGAGAGGAGGGCTGGTAACTATGGCTACACCTTC. Protein sequence: CASSERRAGNYGYTF.

The chain employs TRBV5-6 and TRBJ2-3, with TRBD2 matching over 9 bases. The V gene end was trimmed by 0 bases and the J gene end by 5 bases; junction bases not matched to a gene: 7. The germline gives CDR1 SGHDT, CDR2 YYEEEE. This CDR3 comprises 16 residues. The CDR3 reads CASSLGRGGIEDTQYF. CDR3 DNA sequence: TGTGCCAGCAGCTTGGGGCGGGGGGGCATCGAAGATACGCAGTATTTT. The variable domain in full, with the rest retrieved from reference TRBV5-6 and TRBJ2-3, is DAGVTQSPTHLIKTRGQQVTLRCSPKSGHDTVSWYQQALGQGPQFIFQYYEEEERQRGNFPDRFSGHQFPNYSSELNVNALLLGDSALYLCASSLGRGGIEDTQYFGPGTRLTVL.

The chain uses TRBV7-2 and TRBJ2-1; TRBD1 matches 8 bases. Germline lookup yields CDR1 SGHTA and CDR2 FQGNSA. The J segment lost 6 bases and the V segment lost 5 bases, leaving 9 bases of the junction unmatched. CDR3 length equals 15 residues. The CDR3 DNA is TGTGCCAGCAGCCCGGACAGGGCGGGTTCCAATGAGCAGTTCTTC. Protein: CASSPDRAGSNEQFF.

V and J are TRBV18 and TRBJ2-5; TRBD1 is a possible D gene (6 bases). The germline V gene encodes CDR1 KGHSH and CDR2 LQKENI. V lost 2 bases and J lost 4, with 11 bases in between. The CDR3 has 14 residues. The CDR3 spells CASSPMDSRETQYF. The DNA of the CDR3 is TGTGCCAGCTCACCAATGGACAGTAGAGAGACCCAGTACTTC.